This TCR beta chain originates from a study of shared clonotypes between healthy human individuals. Assay: immunoSEQ multiplex PCR; the TCRdb copy retains only in-frame clones and omits some. The sample gives roughly 2.5 million clones, more than 90% of which show up once; over 0.12% is in the top ten. This clone was counted once. The V and J ends lost 0 bases and 1 base respectively, with 11 bases between them. The CDR3 is 15 amino acids. This receptor was obtained from a young man in good health. Sequenced input: naive CD4+ T cells sorted from blood. Indicated subset: CD45RA+ positively selected. This chain uses TRBV5-3 with TRBJ2-7; the D is unclear. TRBV5-3 is an open reading frame whose function is uncertain. CDR3 coding DNA: TGTGCCAGAAGCTTGGTAGGGCTGCTGTCCTACGAGCAGTACTTC. Protein sequence: CARSLVGLLSYEQYF.